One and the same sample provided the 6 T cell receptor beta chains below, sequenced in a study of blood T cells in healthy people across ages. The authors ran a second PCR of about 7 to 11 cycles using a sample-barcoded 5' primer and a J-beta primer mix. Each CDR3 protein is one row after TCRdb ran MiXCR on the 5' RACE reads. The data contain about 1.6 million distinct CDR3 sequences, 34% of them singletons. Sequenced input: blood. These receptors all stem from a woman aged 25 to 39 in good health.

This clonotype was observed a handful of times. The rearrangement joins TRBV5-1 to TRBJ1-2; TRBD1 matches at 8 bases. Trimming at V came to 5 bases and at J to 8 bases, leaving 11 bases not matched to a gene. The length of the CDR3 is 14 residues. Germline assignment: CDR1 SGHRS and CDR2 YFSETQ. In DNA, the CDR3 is TGCGCCAGCAGTCTTATGACAGGGGAAGGAGGCTACACCTTC. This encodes CASSLMTGEGGYTF.

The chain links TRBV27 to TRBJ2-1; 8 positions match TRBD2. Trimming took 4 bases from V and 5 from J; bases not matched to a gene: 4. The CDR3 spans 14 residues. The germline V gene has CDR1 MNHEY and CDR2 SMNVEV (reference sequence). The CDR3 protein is CASSSRTSHNEQFF. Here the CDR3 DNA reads TGTGCCAGCAGTTCAAGGACTAGCCACAATGAGCAGTTCTTC.

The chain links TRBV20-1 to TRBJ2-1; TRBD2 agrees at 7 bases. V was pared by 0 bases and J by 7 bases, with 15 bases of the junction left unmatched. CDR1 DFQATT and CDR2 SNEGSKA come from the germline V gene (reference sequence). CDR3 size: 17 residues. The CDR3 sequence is CSARDQSGVPLGNEQFF. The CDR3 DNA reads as TGCAGTGCTAGAGATCAAAGCGGGGTCCCCCTGGGGAATGAGCAGTTCTTC.

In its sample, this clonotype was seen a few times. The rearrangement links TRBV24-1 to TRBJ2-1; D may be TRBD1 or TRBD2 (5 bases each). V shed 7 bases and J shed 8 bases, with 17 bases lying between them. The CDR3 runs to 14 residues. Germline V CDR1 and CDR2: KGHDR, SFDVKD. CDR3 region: CATSGDAGPHEQFF. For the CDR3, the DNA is TGTGCCACCAGCGGGGACGCAGGGCCCCATGAGCAGTTCTTC.

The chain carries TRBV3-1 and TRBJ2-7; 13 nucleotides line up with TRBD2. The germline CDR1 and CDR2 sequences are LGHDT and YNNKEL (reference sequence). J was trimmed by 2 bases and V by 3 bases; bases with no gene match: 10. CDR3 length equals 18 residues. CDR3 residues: CASSHATSGGYTAYEQYF. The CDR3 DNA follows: TGTGCCAGCAGCCACGCGACTAGCGGGGGGTATACCGCCTACGAGCAGTACTTC.

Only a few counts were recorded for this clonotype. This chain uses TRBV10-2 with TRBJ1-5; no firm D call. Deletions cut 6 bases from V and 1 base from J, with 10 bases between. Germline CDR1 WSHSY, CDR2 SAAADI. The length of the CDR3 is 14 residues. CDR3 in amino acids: CASSHDQSNQPQHF. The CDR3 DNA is TGCGCCAGCAGCCATGACCAAAGCAATCAGCCCCAGCATTTT.